The TCR beta chain under discussion was sequenced for a study of post-analysis software for immune sequencing data. Overall study: Multiple sclerosis in the patients followed relapsing-remitting, secondary progressive and progressive-relapsing courses. Study-wide results and caveats: Under the F measure, samples that were prepared in one batch clustered strongly together. A significant reduction in normalized Chao1 diversity was observed in multiple sclerosis patients versus controls.

Concerning this clonotype itself: Its matching antigen is unknown.

Carried by the TCR beta cDNA libraries were unique molecular identifiers. With roughly 0.85 to 11 million T cells as the source, approximately 450,000 cDNA molecules resulted. TCRdb processed the PCR reads anew with MiXCR; each CDR3 protein has one entry. The sample consists of about 430,000 distinct CDR3 sequences, 30% to 45% of them appearing once. The material sequenced was blood. The sequence was obtained from a girl between 2 and 10 years old with multiple sclerosis.

In DNA, the CDR3 is TGCAGCGTTGTCCCAGGGACTGGGGTCTATGGCTACACCTTC. It specifies CSVVPGTGVYGYTF. This rearrangement joins TRBV29-1 to TRBJ1-2, with a possible D match to TRBD1 (5 bases). The CDR3 is 14 amino acids. Trimming stripped 4 bases from V and 4 bases from J, with 16 bases between. Germline CDR1 is SQVTM and CDR2 is ANQGSEA.